Reported below is one T cell receptor (beta chain). Its antigen is as yet unknown. UMIs and sample barcodes were carried by the TCR alpha and TCR beta cDNA libraries that 5'RACE produced using constant-segment primers. TCRdb re-called the 5' RACE reads with MiXCR, one entry per CDR3 protein. The table has around 400,000 distinct CDR3 sequences, 20% to 25% seen once. The data were taken from a study of T-cell memory formation after mild COVID-19. Study-wide context: TCR clustering was largely donor specific. Study-level points and caveats: Later expanders leaned CD4+, whereas clones that contracted between day 15 and 85 were balanced CD4/CD8. Certain responding clones were present in pre-infection memory, suggesting participation of cross-reactive memory.

J was trimmed by 4 bases and V by 3 bases; bases with no gene match: 6. The CDR3 runs to 14 residues. Looked up from germline, CDR1 is SGHRS and CDR2 is YFSETQ. The receptor was isolated from an adult woman who had mild COVID-19 (a few samples of this study predate the infection). Cell type and time point are not known. Sequenced: PBMCs or a T cell subset sorted from them (not recorded which). This rearrangement joins TRBV5-1 to TRBJ1-2, with 7 positions matching TRBD1. The chain's CDR3 is CASSSGQAFYGYTF. The DNA for the CDR3 is TGCGCCAGCAGCTCCGGACAGGCGTTCTATGGCTACACCTTC.